This TCR beta chain was found in a study of shared clonotypes between healthy human individuals. CD8 cells regarded as naive lacked CD45RO, were positively chosen for CCR7, and omitted terminally differentiated effector memory CD45RA+ cells. Germline assignment: CDR1 MNHNS and CDR2 SASEGT. Deletions cut 2 bases from V and 2 bases from J, with 13 bases between. This CDR3 has 15 residues. The table came from immunoSEQ multiplex PCR; TCRdb's copy has only in-frame clones and leaves some out. The table lists 1.5 million to 2.5 million clones, just under 95% of them singletons, with 0.95% to 1.5% in the top ten.

Input material: naive CD8+ T cells sorted from blood. The chain employs TRBV6-1 and TRBJ2-7; the D gene is possibly TRBD1 (5 bases). The receptor was isolated from a man in his late teens or twenties in good health. The CDR3 loop reads CASSEYQGQPYEQYF. The CDR3 bases are TGTGCCAGCAGTGAATACCAGGGCCAACCCTACGAGCAGTACTTC.